The clone carrying this T cell receptor beta chain was observed at least ten times. Its antigen is not known. These data come from a study of T cells in Graves' hyperthyroidism and ophthalmopathy. CDR3 length equals 16 residues. The V segment lost 5 bases and the J segment 3 bases; nucleotides outside the gene matches: 10. Germline lookup yields CDR1 SGHTA and CDR2 FQGNSA. It was 8 to 10 ml of fresh peripheral blood that supplied the PBMCs. Amplification of TCR beta CDR3 regions used RNA as the template. When the TCR CDR3 underwent first-round RT-PCR, the HTBI primer set was used. TCRdb used MiXCR to reprocess the multiplex PCR reads, holding one entry per CDR3 protein. The sample has about 130,000 distinct CDR3 sequences, more than 20% seen once. Broader study findings: Separation of ophthalmopathy from stable hyperthyroidism was achieved by a 13 V-J model.

Specimen: blood. The clonotype was recovered from a woman in her forties or fifties with Graves' hyperthyroidism that later progressed to Graves' ophthalmopathy. This chain uses TRBV7-2 with TRBJ2-3; TRBD2 matches at 8 bases. CDR3 amino acids: CASSPGAGVRTDTQYF. The CDR3 DNA follows: TGTGCCAGCAGCCCCGGAGCGGGAGTCAGGACAGATACGCAGTATTTT.